These 21 T cell receptor beta chains came from one sample sequenced in a study of OX40 agonist ivuxolimab in advanced cancers. Here immunoSEQ multiplex PCR was the method, and the copy in TCRdb shows in-frame clones only, minus some. The sample contains roughly 100,000 clones, about 92% of which appear only once. This specimen was CD4+ or CD8+ T cells sorted from blood, taken in a trial of the OX40 agonist ivuxolimab. All receptors derive from an adult with an advanced solid tumor such as melanoma, head and neck, liver or kidney cancer.

The rearrangement uses TRBV5-1 and TRBJ1-1; D might be TRBD1 (6 bases). V was shortened by 0 bases and J by 1 base, with 10 bases between the two germline ends. The CDR3 is made up of 15 amino acids. CDR1 is SGHRS and CDR2 is YFSETQ in the germline V gene. In DNA, the CDR3 is TGCGCCAGCAGCTTGGTTCCAGGGGAGAACACTGAAGCTTTCTTT. This encodes CASSLVPGENTEAFF.

This sequence joins TRBV6-5 and TRBJ1-2; D is uncertain. V shed 3 bases and J shed 8 bases, with 19 bases lying between them. The CDR3 covers 15 residues. Germline assignment: CDR1 MNHEY and CDR2 SVGAGI. This CDR3 is CASSYWPDRIGGYTF. The CDR3 DNA is TGTGCCAGCAGTTATTGGCCGGACCGAATTGGGGGCTACACCTTC.

This sequence joins TRBV9 and TRBJ1-1; no clear D gene. Germline V gives CDR1 SGDLS, CDR2 YYNGEE. The V and J ends lost 0 bases and 6 bases respectively, with 12 bases between them. CDR3 length: 14 residues. The CDR3 here is CASSVASSAAEAFF. As DNA, the CDR3 is TGTGCCAGCAGCGTAGCGTCATCGGCAGCTGAAGCTTTCTTT.

This chain uses TRBV18 with TRBJ2-1; no firm D call. Germline loops: CDR1 KGHSH, CDR2 LQKENI. V lost 1 base and J lost 8, with 9 bases in between. The CDR3 extends over 13 amino acids. In nucleotides, the CDR3 is TGTGCCAGCTCACCACTCTCCCAAGATGAGCAGTTCTTC. Encoded protein: CASSPLSQDEQFF.

This clone was recorded a few times. The gene calls are TRBV30 and TRBJ1-5, with D possibly TRBD1 on 5 matching bases. In germline, CDR1 is GTSNPN, CDR2 SVGIG (reference sequence). The V and J ends lost 1 base and 5 bases respectively, with 18 bases between them. This CDR3 has 16 residues. CDR3 DNA sequence: TGTGCCTGGAGTGCGGAGGGAGGGGTACTTTATCAGCCCCAGCATTTT. The encoded protein is CAWSAEGGVLYQPQHF.

The V call is TRBV19, the J call TRBJ1-2; D unresolved. V was pared by 4 bases and J by 0 bases, with 9 bases between. Germline V CDR1 and CDR2: LNHDA, SQIVND (reference sequence). This CDR3 is 14 amino acids long. In DNA, the CDR3 is TGTGCCAGTAGTAGCACAGAGGCTAACTATGGCTACACCTTC. It translates to CASSSTEANYGYTF.

The chain couples TRBV19 to TRBJ1-5; TRBD1 might be the D (6 bases). Germline-derived CDR1 and CDR2 are LNHDA and SQIVND (reference sequence). The length of the CDR3 is 15 residues. Deletions cut 8 bases from V and 8 bases from J, with 22 bases between. The CDR3 region is CASGDPGAGGKPQHF. CDR3 nucleotide sequence: TGTGCCAGTGGAGATCCAGGGGCAGGTGGGAAGCCCCAGCATTTT.

The V and J genes are TRBV28 and TRBJ1-2; D is uncertain. Per germline, CDR1 MDHEN and CDR2 SYDVKM. Trimming pared 4 bases from V and 4 bases from J, leaving 7 bases between. This CDR3 is 12 amino acids long. The CDR3 DNA is TGTGCCAGCAGTTCGGAAATCTATGGCTACACCTTC. This encodes CASSSEIYGYTF.

V is TRBV18 and J is TRBJ1-1; TRBD1 agrees at 8 bases. Trimming removed 3 bases from V and 4 bases from J; junction bases left unmatched: 10. The CDR3 consists of 16 residues. Germline CDR1 is KGHSH and CDR2 is LQKENI. CDR3 nucleotides: TGTGCCAGCTCACCGACCCGACAGGGGTATTTCACTGAAGCTTTCTTT. This codes for CASSPTRQGYFTEAFF.

The gene calls are TRBV6-6 and TRBJ2-1; 9 positions match TRBD2. The V and J ends lost 6 bases and 4 bases, in that order; junction bases with no gene match: 4. The CDR3 has 14 amino acids. The germline V gene has CDR1 MNHNY and CDR2 SVGAGI (reference sequence). The CDR3 DNA reads as TGTGCCAGCAGACTGACTAGCGGATACAATGAGCAGTTCTTC. Translation: CASRLTSGYNEQFF.

The chain links TRBV2 to TRBJ1-2, with 7 bases lining up with TRBD1. V lost 6 bases to trimming and J lost 4 bases; unmatched junction nucleotides: 5. Germline CDR1 reads SNHLY; CDR2 reads FYNNEI. The CDR3 is 13 amino acids. As DNA, the CDR3 is TGTGCCAGCAGAGACGACAGGGCCTATGGCTACACCTTC. This sequence encodes CASRDDRAYGYTF.

The chain is built from TRBV13 and TRBJ2-3; D tentatively reads TRBD1 or TRBD2 (6 bases each). The CDR3 covers 16 residues. Germline CDR1 reads PRHDT; CDR2 reads FYEKMQ (reference sequence). Trimming took off 5 bases at V and 0 bases at J, with 15 bases between the two ends. The CDR3 protein is CASSLPGGTSTDTQYF. The CDR3 nucleotides are TGTGCCAGCAGCCTGCCTGGCGGGACAAGCACAGATACGCAGTATTTT. Looking up the rest from reference TRBV13 and TRBJ2-3 gives the full variable domain: AAGVIQSPRHLIKEKRETATLKCYPIPRHDTVYWYQQGPGQDPQFLISFYEKMQSDKGSIPDRFSAQQFSDYHSELNMSSLELGDSALYFCASSLPGGTSTDTQYFGPGTRLTVL.

This clone was recorded once. The chain uses TRBV9 and TRBJ1-5; D is perhaps TRBD1 (5 bases). The germline CDR1 and CDR2 sequences are SGDLS and YYNGEE. Trimming cost V 9 bases and J 6 bases, with 22 bases left between them. This CDR3 has 15 amino acids. Here the CDR3 DNA reads TGTGCCACCCTAGGGGTGGTAGGGGTGACTCAGCCCCAGCATTTT. Translating it yields CATLGVVGVTQPQHF. The variable domain in full, completed from reference TRBV9 and TRBJ1-5, reads DSGVTQTPKHLITATGQRVTLRCSPRSGDLSVYWYQQSLDQGLQFLIQYYNGEERAKGNILERFSAQQFPDLHSELNLSSLELGDSALYFCATLGVVGVTQPQHFGDGTRLSIL.

V and J are TRBV6-5 and TRBJ2-4, with 7 bases identical to TRBD1. The CDR3 is made up of 12 amino acids. V gave up 5 bases and J gave up 8 bases; unmatched junction bases: 3. The germline gives CDR1 MNHEY, CDR2 SVGAGI. The CDR3 protein is CASSQDRDIQYF. In nucleotides, the CDR3 is TGTGCCAGCAGTCAAGACAGGGACATTCAGTACTTC.

With regard to this clone: This sample includes further DNA sequences coding for the same CDR3. This rearrangement joins TRBV5-1 to TRBJ1-1; D is unresolved. CDR1 is SGHRS and CDR2 is YFSETQ in the germline V gene. V was trimmed by 0 bases and J by 1 base, leaving 4 bases between them. This CDR3 is 13 amino acids long. The CDR3 loop reads CASSLETNTEAFF. Written as DNA, the CDR3 is TGCGCCAGCAGCTTGGAGACGAACACTGAAGCTTTCTTT.

This rearrangement joins TRBV30 to TRBJ2-7, with D unresolved. The V end lost 0 bases, the J end lost 2 bases, and 14 bases lay between the germline ends. The CDR3 has 15 amino acids. Germline V gene data show CDR1 as GTSNPN and CDR2 as SVGIG (reference sequence). Written as DNA, the CDR3 is TGTGCCTGGAGTGTAGGGTGGGGTGCCCCCTACGAGCAGTACTTC. Translation: CAWSVGWGAPYEQYF.

This clone was seen just once. This chain uses TRBV7-3 with TRBJ2-3; 7 nucleotides match TRBD2. J lost 6 bases, V lost 5 bases, and 20 bases had no gene match. The CDR3 has 18 residues. From germline, CDR1 is SGHTA and CDR2 FQGTGA. CDR3 DNA: TGTGCCAGCAGCCCGTCCAAGGTACCTAGCGGACGGGGGGATACGCAGTATTTT. This gives the protein CASSPSKVPSGRGDTQYF.

The V gene is TRBV28, the J gene TRBJ1-2, with 7 bases matching TRBD1. Germline V lookup: CDR1 MDHEN, CDR2 SYDVKM. The CDR3 runs 13 residues. V shed 4 bases, J shed 4 bases, and the junction held 3 bases outside the gene matches. This CDR3 reads CASSSGTAYGYTF. CDR3 in DNA: TGTGCCAGCAGTTCCGGGACAGCCTATGGCTACACCTTC.

V usage is TRBV6-5 and J usage is TRBJ1-2, with 10 bases lining up with TRBD1. Germline V gene lookup returns CDR1 MNHEY and CDR2 SVGAGI. This CDR3 contains 13 residues. The ends lost 6 bases at V and 4 bases at J; junction bases unmatched: 2. The CDR3 loop reads CASRRTGGYGYTF. The CDR3 coding sequence is TGTGCCAGCAGACGGACAGGGGGCTATGGCTACACCTTC.

The rearrangement links TRBV2 to TRBJ2-5; D tentatively fits TRBD1 or TRBD2 (5 bases each). CDR3 length equals 14 residues. CDR1 and CDR2 from the germline V gene are SNHLY and FYNNEI. V was clipped by 8 bases and J by 5 bases, with 18 bases between them. The CDR3 sequence: CASGARGVGETQYF. In DNA, the CDR3 is TGTGCCAGCGGGGCTAGAGGGGTTGGGGAGACCCAGTACTTC.

The V call is TRBV9, the J call TRBJ2-1; D possibly corresponds to TRBD2 (6 bases). Trimming took 2 bases from V and 9 from J, leaving 12 bases between them. Germline lookup yields CDR1 SGDLS and CDR2 YYNGEE. The CDR3 is 13 residues long. For the CDR3, the DNA is TGTGCCAGCAGCGTCGGAGGGGCTAGTGAGCAGTTCTTC. Its protein is CASSVGGASEQFF.